These 24 T cell receptor beta chains share one sample of origin, sequenced in a study of T-cell reconstitution after alpha-beta-depleted transplantation in children. Molecular barcoding with unique molecular identifiers was used for the TCRbeta library. TCRdb re-called the PCR reads with MiXCR, one entry per CDR3 protein. The repertoire holds 250,000 to 400,000 distinct CDR3 sequences, with around 20% as singletons. This sample comprised PBMCs, mostly from graft donor cells, obtained 180 days after TCRalphabeta/CD19-depleted stem cell transplant. Receptors originate from a male patient between 5 and 17 years old who had a stem cell transplant for acute lymphoblastic leukemia, so the T cells may come from the graft donor.

This clonotype has just one count. The chain combines TRBV4-1 with TRBJ1-2; 8 bases map to TRBD1. The CDR3 spans 15 residues. V lost 2 bases to trimming and J lost 4 bases; unmatched junction nucleotides: 6. Germline CDR1 and CDR2: MGHRA and YSYEKL. CDR3 sequence reads: CASSQQTGVIYGYTF. The CDR3 bases are TGCGCCAGCAGCCAACAGACAGGGGTTATCTATGGCTACACCTTC.

The sample holds many counts of this clonotype. V usage is TRBV20-1 and J usage is TRBJ1-5; 9 bases line up with TRBD1. This CDR3 spans 15 amino acids. The trim removed 0 bases at V and 7 bases at J, leaving 7 bases unmatched. Germline CDR1 reads DFQATT; CDR2 reads SNEGSKA (reference sequence). CDR3 sequence: CSARDPGTGNQPQHF. The DNA of the CDR3 is TGCAGTGCTAGAGACCCCGGGACAGGGAACCAGCCCCAGCATTTT.

CDR3 loop: CASSGSNGRYNEQFF. CDR3 DNA sequence: TGTGCCAGCAGTGGCTCCAACGGACGGTACAATGAGCAGTTCTTC. This chain links TRBV2 with TRBJ2-1, with no clear D. The CDR3 has 15 residues. Germline values: CDR1 SNHLY, CDR2 FYNNEI. V was pared by 4 bases and J by 4 bases, with 14 bases between.

This chain connects TRBV20-1 to TRBJ2-1; TRBD2 matches at 9 bases. Germline V CDR1 and CDR2: DFQATT, SNEGSKA (reference sequence). This CDR3 spans 15 amino acids. V shed 0 bases, J shed 6 bases, and the junction held 6 bases outside the gene matches. DNA of the CDR3: TGCAGTGCTAGAGATCTCCGAGCGGGAGGCAATGAGCAGTTCTTC. This sequence encodes CSARDLRAGGNEQFF.

Notes on this clonotype: This may come from a read error, since a much larger clone is one base off. V is TRBV12-3 or TRBV12-4 and J is TRBJ2-2, with D possibly being TRBD2 (6 bases). This CDR3 comprises 13 residues. The CDR3: CASSFRGTGEQFF. The CDR3 coding sequence is TGTGCCAGCAGTTTCCGGGGGACCGGGGAGCAGTTTTTT.

This clonotype was observed a handful of times. The V and J genes are TRBV20-1 and TRBJ2-1; 9 nucleotides match TRBD2. The ends lost 5 bases at V and 4 bases at J; junction bases unmatched: 9. Germline V gene lookup returns CDR1 DFQATT and CDR2 SNEGSKA (reference sequence). This CDR3 contains 15 residues. The CDR3 sequence is CSARLAAAFYNEQFF. The CDR3 nucleotides read TGCAGTGCTCGACTAGCGGCGGCTTTTTACAATGAGCAGTTCTTC.

This clonotype was observed a handful of times. The V call is TRBV5-1, the J call TRBJ2-3; TRBD1 is a possible D gene (5 bases). V gave up 1 base and J gave up 2 bases, with 8 bases separating them. The CDR3 is made up of 14 amino acids. CDR1 and CDR2 from the germline V gene are SGHRS and YFSETQ. The CDR3 DNA follows: TGCGCCAGCAGCTTGCAGGGTTTCACAGATACGCAGTATTTT. It is translated as CASSLQGFTDTQYF.

V and J are TRBV10-3 and TRBJ1-1; 8 bases fit TRBD1. Germline CDR1 reads ENHRY; CDR2 reads SYGVKD. This CDR3 spans 14 amino acids. J lost 3 bases, V lost 6 bases, and 6 bases had no gene match. The CDR3 bases are TGTGCCATCAGCCTGACAGGGGCGGACACTGAAGCTTTCTTT. Protein sequence: CAISLTGADTEAFF.

The chain has TRBV5-5 and TRBJ2-7; D is tentatively TRBD1 or TRBD2 (5 bases each). The germline CDR1 and CDR2 sequences are SGHKS and YYEKEE (reference sequence). CDR3 length equals 14 residues. Deletions cut 4 bases from V and 3 bases from J, with 14 bases between. The CDR3 sequence: CASSGAGRVYEQYF. As DNA, the CDR3 is TGTGCCAGCAGCGGCGCGGGCAGGGTCTACGAGCAGTACTTC.

This clonotype is a singleton in its sample. V is TRBV6-1 and J is TRBJ2-2, with 8 bases identical to TRBD1. The trim removed 6 bases at V and 5 bases at J, leaving 8 bases unmatched. Germline-derived CDR1 and CDR2 are MNHNS and SASEGT. The CDR3 consists of 15 residues. The CDR3 nucleotides are TGTGCCAGCAGAAAACCAGGGGGCGGGACCGGGGAGCTGTTTTTT. Its translation: CASRKPGGGTGELFF.

This clonotype was picked up a small number of times. This rearrangement joins TRBV20-1 to TRBJ2-7; TRBD2 agrees at 9 bases. The germline CDR1 and CDR2 sequences are DFQATT and SNEGSKA (reference sequence). The J segment lost 4 bases and the V segment lost 6 bases, leaving 7 bases of the junction unmatched. This CDR3 region has 13 residues. DNA of the CDR3: TGCAGTGCCCCCCTAGCGGGAAGGTACGAGCAGTACTTC. Translating it yields CSAPLAGRYEQYF.

This clonotype was counted only a few times. It may be a read error: a sequence one base away is much more abundant. The CDR3 DNA is TGTGCCATCAGTGAGGGACAGGGGAACAATGAAGCTTTCTTT. Encoded protein: CAISEGQGNNEAFF. The gene calls are TRBV10-3 and TRBJ1-1; 9 bases map to TRBD1. The V gene's germline CDR1 is ENHRY and CDR2 SYGVKD. CDR3 size: 14 residues.

CDR3 DNA sequence: TGTGCCATCAGAGTGGGAGTGGGCACAGATACGCAGTATTTT. Its protein is CAIRVGVGTDTQYF. The chain joins TRBV10-3 to TRBJ2-3; TRBD2 is a possible D gene (5 bases). There are 14 residues in the CDR3. Trimming took off 6 bases at V and 1 base at J, with 11 bases between the two ends. CDR1 ENHRY and CDR2 SYGVKD come from the germline V gene.

The genes are TRBV5-1 and TRBJ2-7; a possible D gene is TRBD1 (5 bases). CDR1 and CDR2 (germline): SGHRS, YFSETQ. Trimming removed 5 bases at V and 2 bases at J, with 14 bases between. The CDR3 runs 14 residues. CDR3 coding DNA: TGCGCCAGCAGTCTTCAGGGCTCTCCCTACGAGCAGTACTTC. It yields the protein CASSLQGSPYEQYF.

At least ten counts were recorded for this clonotype. V gene TRBV29-1 combines with J gene TRBJ2-5, with D possibly being TRBD1 (5 bases). The V gene lost 1 base and the J gene lost 4 bases, with 16 bases spanning the gap. This CDR3 contains 15 residues. Germline values: CDR1 SQVTM, CDR2 ANQGSEA. The CDR3 region is CSVEGLQGWGETQYF. Here the CDR3 DNA reads TGCAGCGTTGAAGGGTTGCAGGGCTGGGGAGAGACCCAGTACTTC.

This clonotype turned up a few times. The rearrangement joins TRBV24-1 to TRBJ2-1; no clear D gene. The CDR3 length is 15 residues. Germline CDR1 KGHDR, CDR2 SFDVKD. Trimming stripped 2 bases from V and 2 bases from J, with 9 bases between. The DNA of the CDR3 is TGTGCCACCAGTGATTCTCCCCTGCCCTACAATGAGCAGTTCTTC. Translation gives CATSDSPLPYNEQFF.

The chain employs TRBV20-1 and TRBJ2-3, with 8 bases aligning to TRBD2. Germline V lookup: CDR1 DFQATT, CDR2 SNEGSKA (reference sequence). This CDR3 region has 12 residues. CDR3 sequence reads: CRAGGGTDTQYF. In DNA form, the CDR3 reads TGCCGCGCGGGAGGAGGCACAGATACGCAGTATTTT.

This clonotype was found a few times. The chain recombines TRBV4-1 with TRBJ2-7, with D possibly TRBD1 on 6 matching bases. Germline V gene data show CDR1 as MGHRA and CDR2 as YSYEKL. The V end was cut by 1 base, the J end by 6 bases, with 22 bases between. This CDR3 contains 17 residues. For the CDR3, the DNA is TGCGCCAGCAGCCAAGTCAGGTGGGGTGCAGGGGAAATCGAGCAGTACTTC. Protein sequence: CASSQVRWGAGEIEQYF.

This clonotype was seen a few times. CDR3 loop: CASSLEDSTYEQYF. In nucleotides, the CDR3 is TGTGCCAGCAGCTTAGAGGACAGTACCTACGAGCAGTACTTC. The J gene is TRBJ2-7, the V gene TRBV7-9; possible D gene TRBD1, 6 bases. From germline, CDR1 is SEHNR and CDR2 FQNEAQ (reference sequence). The V and J ends lost 1 base and 2 bases respectively, with 9 bases between them. The CDR3 covers 14 residues.

This clonotype was seen many times. The J gene is TRBJ2-3, the V gene TRBV7-6; no clear D gene. Germline V lookup: CDR1 SGHVS, CDR2 FNYEAQ. CDR3 length: 14 residues. Trimming took 3 bases from V and 1 from J, leaving 8 bases between them. In nucleotides, the CDR3 is TGTGCCAGCAGCTTGTCTGGCGGCACAGATACGCAGTATTTT. Encoded protein: CASSLSGGTDTQYF. Based on the CDR3 plus reference TRBV7-6 and TRBJ2-3, the full variable domain is GAGVSQSPRYKVTKRGQDVALRCDPISGHVSLYWYRQALGQGPEFLTYFNYEAQQDKSGLPNDRFSAERPEGSISTLTIQRTEQRDSAMYRCASSLSGGTDTQYFGPGTRLTVL.

The chain recombines TRBV2 with TRBJ1-1; no clear D gene. Germline V gene lookup returns CDR1 SNHLY and CDR2 FYNNEI. This CDR3 has 15 residues. Trimming removed 3 bases from V and 3 bases from J, with 14 bases in between. The chain's CDR3 is CASSEGWGVDTEAFF. The CDR3 coding sequence is TGTGCCAGCAGTGAGGGTTGGGGAGTGGACACTGAAGCTTTCTTT. Variable domain in full (rest from reference TRBV2 and TRBJ1-1): EPEVTQTPSHQVTQMGQEVILRCVPISNHLYFYWYRQILGQKVEFLVSFYNNEISEKSEIFDDQFSVERPDGSNFTLKIRSTKLEDSAMYFCASSEGWGVDTEAFFGQGTRLTVV.

For this clonotype: At one of its ends the junction is not consistent with the germline gene, which may arise from a read error. The chain combines TRBV12-3 or TRBV12-4 with TRBJ1-5, with a weak D call TRBD1 (6 bases). This CDR3 contains 17 residues. CDR3: CPSSLGLSGAADQPQHF. The CDR3 nucleotides are TGTCCCAGCAGTTTAGGTTTGTCGGGGGCCGCAGATCAGCCCCAGCATTTT.

The CDR3 reads CASSPAGYQETQYF. The CDR3 bases are TGTGCCAGCAGCCCGGCGGGATACCAAGAGACCCAGTACTTC. The J gene is TRBJ2-5, the V gene TRBV7-7, with D maybe TRBD2 (6 bases). V lost 5 bases to trimming and J lost 0 bases, with 10 bases between them. The CDR3 loop spans 14 amino acids. Germline CDR1 is SSHAT and CDR2 is FNYEAQ (reference sequence).

J is TRBJ2-5 and V is TRBV7-3; tentatively, D is TRBD2 (6 bases). V was shortened by 1 base and J by 5 bases, with 14 bases between the two germline ends. The CDR3 runs 15 residues. Germline CDR1 SGHTA, CDR2 FQGTGA. CDR3 sequence (DNA): TGTGCCAGCAGCTTAAGGAGGGGACCCATGGAGACCCAGTACTTC. Residues: CASSLRRGPMETQYF.